Presented here are 10 T cell receptor beta chains from one specimen sequenced in a study of human T cells and chemical hapten exposure. The time point is: pre-sensitization, week 0. The sample's treatment: therapeutic diphenylcyclopropenone sensitization with weekly scalp DPC. TCRdb reprocessed the RACE reads via MiXCR and lists one record per CDR3 protein. The data contain 250,000 to 300,000 distinct CDR3 sequences, almost 8% of them seen just once; the ten biggest clones take up more than 1%. Sample: whole blood, taken in connection with sensitization to the hapten diphenylcyclopropenone (DPC). These receptors were taken from a man aged 18 to 35 with alopecia areata. Some clones in this sample may be carry-over from other donors' samples.

The rearrangement links TRBV20-1 to TRBJ1-6; tentatively, D is TRBD1 (6 bases). This CDR3 has 15 residues. Germline V lookup: CDR1 DFQATT, CDR2 SNEGSKA (reference sequence). CDR3: CRAVQGSSYNSPLHF. CDR3 coding DNA: TGCAGGGCTGTACAGGGAAGCTCCTATAATTCACCCCTCCACTTT.

This clonotype was seen only a few times. The V and J genes are TRBV4-2 and TRBJ2-4; D tentatively fits TRBD1 or TRBD2 (5 bases each). V was clipped by 4 bases and J by 0 bases, with 13 bases between them. Per germline, CDR1 LGHNA and CDR2 YNFKEQ. The CDR3 covers 16 residues. The CDR3: CASSPRGELAKNIQYF. DNA for the CDR3: TGTGCCAGCAGCCCTAGAGGGGAACTAGCCAAAAACATTCAGTACTTC.

This chain uses TRBV2 with TRBJ2-1; a weak D match, TRBD2 (6 bases). Per the germline V gene, CDR1 is SNHLY and CDR2 is FYNNEI. The CDR3 is 15 residues long. Trimming pared 6 bases from V and 0 bases from J, leaving 12 bases between. CDR3: CASSSDYFSYNEQFF. The CDR3, as DNA: TGTGCCAGCAGCTCGGACTATTTCTCCTACAATGAGCAGTTCTTC. The complete variable domain, with remaining parts taken from reference TRBV2 and TRBJ2-1, reads EPEVTQTPSHQVTQMGQEVILRCVPISNHLYFYWYRQILGQKVEFLVSFYNNEISEKSEIFDDQFSVERPDGSNFTLKIRSTKLEDSAMYFCASSSDYFSYNEQFFGPGTRLTVL.

The sample holds one count of this clonotype. The CDR3, as DNA: TGTGCCAGCAGTTACGGGCAGAAGAACACTGAAGCTTTCTTT. This translates into CASSYGQKNTEAFF. The chain links TRBV6-6 to TRBJ1-1, with D unresolved. The CDR3 consists of 14 residues. V was clipped by 2 bases and J by 1 base, with 8 bases between them. Looked up from germline, CDR1 is MNHNY and CDR2 is SVGAGI (reference sequence).

This clonotype was seen a handful of times. This sequence joins TRBV24-1 and TRBJ1-5; D is unresolved. The CDR3 length is 12 residues. Per germline, CDR1 KGHDR and CDR2 SFDVKD. V was trimmed by 4 bases and J by 9 bases, leaving 9 bases between them. This CDR3 is CATSDVFGPQHF. The CDR3 DNA follows: TGTGCCACCAGTGACGTTTTTGGGCCCCAGCATTTT.

Only a few counts were recorded for this clonotype. The V and J genes are TRBV10-2 and TRBJ2-2; 8 bases are a match to TRBD2. V gave up 8 bases and J gave up 5 bases; unmatched junction bases: 13. CDR1 WSHSY and CDR2 SAAADI come from the germline V gene. CDR3 length equals 16 residues. CDR3 region: CASLGQRGIGTGELFF. CDR3 DNA: TGCGCCAGCTTGGGCCAGCGGGGGATTGGGACCGGGGAGCTGTTTTTT.

The chain couples TRBV18 to TRBJ2-4, with a weak D call TRBD1 (6 bases). V was cut by 3 bases and J by 3 bases, with 15 bases left in between. The CDR3 covers 16 residues. Germline assignment: CDR1 KGHSH and CDR2 LQKENI. CDR3 bases: TGTGCCAGCTCACCCCCTCCAAGGACAGACAAAAACATTCAGTACTTC. It encodes CASSPPPRTDKNIQYF.

This clonotype was counted a few times. The chain combines TRBV5-1 with TRBJ1-6, with D possibly TRBD1 on 6 matching bases. Trimming removed 5 bases at V and 4 bases at J, with 13 bases between. This CDR3 spans 15 amino acids. Germline V gene data show CDR1 as SGHRS and CDR2 as YFSETQ. CDR3 bases: TGCGCCAGCAGTCCTACAACAGGGTATAATTCACCCCTCCACTTT. Amino acid sequence: CASSPTTGYNSPLHF.

V usage is TRBV12-3 or TRBV12-4 and J usage is TRBJ1-2; D is undetermined. This CDR3 comprises 15 residues. The V end lost 1 base, the J end lost 0 bases, and 9 bases lay between the germline ends. CDR3 bases: TGTGCCAGCAGTTTAGGGTTAGCAGCTAACTATGGCTACACCTTC. Translated, it gives CASSLGLAANYGYTF.

There are a few counts of this clonotype. J is TRBJ2-7 and V is TRBV4-2; 8 bases line up with TRBD2. After removal of 8 bases from V and 7 bases from J, the junction contained 10 bases not matched to a gene. Per the germline V gene, CDR1 is LGHNA and CDR2 is YNFKEQ. The CDR3 has 13 amino acids. The CDR3 sequence: CASRASGPGEQYF. CDR3 in DNA: TGTGCCAGCCGGGCTAGCGGGCCTGGGGAGCAGTACTTC.